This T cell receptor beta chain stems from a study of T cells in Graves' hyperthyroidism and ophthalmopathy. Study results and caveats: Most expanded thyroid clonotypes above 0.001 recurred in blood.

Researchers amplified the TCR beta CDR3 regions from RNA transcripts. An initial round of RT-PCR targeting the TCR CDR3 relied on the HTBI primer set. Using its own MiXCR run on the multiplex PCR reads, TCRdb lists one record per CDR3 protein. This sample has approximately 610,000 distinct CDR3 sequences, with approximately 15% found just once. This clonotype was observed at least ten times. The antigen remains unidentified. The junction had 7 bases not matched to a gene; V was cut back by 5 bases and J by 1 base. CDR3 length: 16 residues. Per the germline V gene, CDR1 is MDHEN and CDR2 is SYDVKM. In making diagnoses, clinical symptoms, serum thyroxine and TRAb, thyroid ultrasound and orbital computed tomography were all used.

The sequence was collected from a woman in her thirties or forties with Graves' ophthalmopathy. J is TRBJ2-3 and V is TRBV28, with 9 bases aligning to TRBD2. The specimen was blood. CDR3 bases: TGTGCCAGCAGTCCTATAGCGGGAGAAGGCACAGATACGCAGTATTTT. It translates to CASSPIAGEGTDTQYF.